The 30 T cell receptor beta chains below come from one sample, sequenced in a study of T cell repertoires in ileal Crohn's disease. Documented time point: inflamed ileum from the surgical specimen. Assay used: immunoSEQ multiplex PCR; TCRdb lists only in-frame clones, some missing. The table shows 15,000 or so clones, with approximately 80% occurring only once. The material sequenced was ileal tissue. The source is an adult with Crohn's disease.

The chain uses TRBV4-1 and TRBJ1-1; D uncertain. Germline V gene sequence: CDR1 MGHRA, CDR2 YSYEKL. Trimming removed 3 bases from V and 3 bases from J, with 17 bases in between. The CDR3 sequence is 16 residues long. CDR3: CASSHRQRGGYTEAFF. In nucleotides, the CDR3 is TGCGCCAGCAGCCACCGCCAACGGGGAGGGTACACTGAAGCTTTCTTT.

The V call is TRBV2, the J call TRBJ2-2, with D perhaps TRBD2 (5 bases). CDR1 SNHLY and CDR2 FYNNEI come from the germline V gene. The CDR3 covers 12 residues. Trimming removed 6 bases at V and 7 bases at J, with 9 bases between. The CDR3 reads CASSLEGGELFF. The CDR3 nucleotides read TGTGCCAGCAGCTTAGAGGGCGGGGAGCTGTTTTTT.

In nucleotides, the CDR3 is TGTGCCATCAGGGATAATGAAAAACTGTTTTTT. Amino acids: CAIRDNEKLFF. The J gene is TRBJ1-4, the V gene TRBV10-3; D call uncertain. Germline V lookup: CDR1 ENHRY, CDR2 SYGVKD. V shed 6 bases and J shed 4 bases, with 3 bases lying between them. This CDR3 spans 11 amino acids.

To note about this clone: Its ends do not fully match the called genes, so a read error is possible. This chain joins TRBV29-1 and TRBJ2-5; possible D gene TRBD2, 6 bases. From germline, CDR1 is SQVTM and CDR2 ANQGSEA. This CDR3 is 12 amino acids long. For the CDR3, the DNA is TGCAGCGTCGAAGCGGGCCAAGTGGCCCAGTACTTC. It translates to CSVEAGQVAQYF.

This clone was detected a few times. This chain joins TRBV2 and TRBJ2-1; D unclear. Trimming removed 1 base from V and 3 bases from J, with 7 bases in between. Germline assignment: CDR1 SNHLY and CDR2 FYNNEI. The CDR3 runs to 14 residues. CDR3 coding DNA: TGTGCCAGCAGTGAAGAGGCCGTCTACAATGAGCAGTTCTTC. This translates into CASSEEAVYNEQFF.

The chain recombines TRBV29-1 with TRBJ2-1, with D possibly called TRBD1 or TRBD2 (5 bases each). Germline CDR1 is SQVTM and CDR2 is ANQGSEA. V gave up 3 bases and J gave up 9 bases, with 21 bases separating them. This CDR3 region has 15 residues. This CDR3 is CSVDLWGGLGGEQFF. As DNA, the CDR3 is TGCAGCGTTGACCTATGGGGCGGGCTAGGCGGTGAGCAGTTCTTC.

This chain connects TRBV5-6 to TRBJ2-3; 9 bases align to TRBD2. The J segment lost 3 bases and the V segment lost 3 bases, leaving 2 bases of the junction unmatched. This CDR3 comprises 14 residues. CDR1 and CDR2 (germline): SGHDT, YYEEEE. The CDR3 is CASSSGLATDTQYF. CDR3 sequence (DNA): TGTGCCAGCAGCTCCGGACTAGCGACAGATACGCAGTATTTT.

This clone has more than one count but fewer than ten. The chain employs TRBV28 and TRBJ2-5, with 8 nucleotides matching TRBD1. CDR1 is MDHEN, CDR2 SYDVKM, per germline. Losses at the gene ends were 5 bases for V and 3 bases for J; bases not matched to a gene: 11. This CDR3 is built from 16 residues. CDR3 coding DNA: TGTGCCAGCAGTCCCCCCTATCAGGGGGCAAAAGAGACCCAGTACTTC. This sequence encodes CASSPPYQGAKETQYF.

This chain joins TRBV6-6 and TRBJ1-2; a weak D match, TRBD1 (6 bases). The germline V gene encodes CDR1 MNHNY and CDR2 SVGAGI (reference sequence). Trimming shortened V by 6 bases and J by 8 bases, and 13 bases separated the two germline ends. The CDR3 is made up of 12 amino acids. The CDR3 region is CASRPDRFGYTF. CDR3 DNA: TGTGCCAGCAGACCAGACAGGTTCGGCTACACCTTC.

The V and J genes are TRBV6-1 and TRBJ2-1, with 9 bases aligning to TRBD1. Germline CDR1 and CDR2: MNHNS and SASEGT. J was trimmed by 8 bases and V by 10 bases; bases with no gene match: 12. There are 14 residues in the CDR3. The DNA for the CDR3 is TGTGCCACCATCTGGGACAGGGTCTCCGATGAGCAGTTCTTC. Translation: CATIWDRVSDEQFF.

V usage is TRBV18 and J usage is TRBJ2-7, with TRBD1 matching 7 bases. V was pared by 3 bases and J by 5 bases, with 10 bases of the junction left unmatched. CDR3 length equals 15 residues. The germline CDR1 and CDR2 sequences are KGHSH and LQKENI. The CDR3 sequence is CASSPNFGQADEQYF. The CDR3, as DNA: TGTGCCAGCTCACCGAACTTTGGACAGGCGGACGAGCAGTACTTC.

This clone was observed a handful of times. This chain links TRBV7-6 with TRBJ2-1; D call uncertain. Germline V CDR1 and CDR2: SGHVS, FNYEAQ. The length of the CDR3 is 12 residues. V was pared by 2 bases and J by 9 bases, with 8 bases between. The CDR3 spells CASSLNKGEQFF. CDR3 in DNA: TGTGCCAGCAGCTTAAACAAGGGTGAGCAGTTCTTC. Combining the CDR3 with reference TRBV7-6 and TRBJ2-1 gives the whole variable domain GAGVSQSPRYKVTKRGQDVALRCDPISGHVSLYWYRQALGQGPEFLTYFNYEAQQDKSGLPNDRFSAERPEGSISTLTIQRTEQRDSAMYRCASSLNKGEQFFGPGTRLTVL.

The chain couples TRBV15 to TRBJ2-2; 12 nucleotides align to TRBD1. The V gene end was trimmed by 5 bases and the J gene end by 4 bases; junction bases not matched to a gene: 11. Germline assignment: CDR1 LNHNV and CDR2 YYDKDF (reference sequence). The CDR3 is made up of 18 amino acids. The CDR3 spells CATSQKGQGASGTGELFF. The CDR3 DNA sequence: TGTGCCACCAGCCAGAAGGGACAGGGGGCGTCTGGCACCGGGGAGCTGTTTTTT.

Only a few counts were recorded for this clone. The rearrangement uses TRBV6-5 and TRBJ1-3; possible D gene TRBD1, 5 bases. There are 14 residues in the CDR3. Trimming removed 4 bases from V and 0 bases from J, with 7 bases in between. The germline CDR1 and CDR2 sequences are MNHEY and SVGAGI. As DNA, the CDR3 is TGTGCCAGCAGTTCAGGGCTCTCTGGAAACACCATATATTTT. It codes for CASSSGLSGNTIYF.

The chain combines TRBV6-5 with TRBJ1-3, with 8 nucleotides matching TRBD1. The CDR3 runs to 15 residues. Germline V gives CDR1 MNHEY, CDR2 SVGAGI. V was pared by 8 bases and J by 0 bases, with 6 bases of the junction left unmatched. The CDR3 DNA reads TGTGCCAGCGGGGGGGACAGGTTCTCTGGAAACACCATATATTTT. Translation gives CASGGDRFSGNTIYF.

This clone has more than one count but fewer than ten. The rearrangement joins TRBV27 to TRBJ2-1, with TRBD2 as a possible D gene (5 bases). V lost 5 bases and J 3 bases, leaving 14 bases between the germline ends. The CDR3 runs 15 residues. Germline CDR1 is MNHEY and CDR2 is SMNVEV (reference sequence). The CDR3 coding sequence is TGTGCCAGCAGTCCTTGGACTGCTCACTACAATGAGCAGTTCTTC. This gives the protein CASSPWTAHYNEQFF.

This chain uses TRBV4-2 with TRBJ2-1; TRBD1 is a possible D gene (7 bases). Trimming shortened V by 1 base and J by 7 bases, and 14 bases separated the two germline ends. The CDR3 length is 15 residues. Germline V gene sequence: CDR1 LGHNA, CDR2 YNFKEQ. As DNA, the CDR3 is TGTGCCAGCAGCCAAGCGGGGCAGGGGGGTAATGAGCAGTTCTTC. Translated, it gives CASSQAGQGGNEQFF.

The chain uses TRBV27 and TRBJ1-1; 10 bases match TRBD1. Trimming took 10 bases from V and 3 from J; bases not matched to a gene: 5. There are 13 residues in the CDR3. Germline V CDR1 and CDR2: MNHEY, SMNVEV (reference sequence). The CDR3 nucleotides read TGTGCCACCCGACAGGGGGCCTACACTGAAGCTTTCTTT. Translated, it gives CATRQGAYTEAFF.

The chain has TRBV19 and TRBJ2-5; 9 bases line up with TRBD1. Germline loops: CDR1 LNHDA, CDR2 SQIVND (reference sequence). J gave up 2 bases and V 7 bases, and 2 bases lay outside the gene matches. This CDR3 comprises 13 residues. The CDR3 region is CASKGTGQETQYF. As DNA, the CDR3 is TGTGCCAGTAAAGGGACAGGGCAAGAGACCCAGTACTTC.

The DNA for the CDR3 is TGCGCCAGCAGCTTTAGGGGCACGAACACTGAAGCTTTCTTT. This gives the protein CASSFRGTNTEAFF. The genes are TRBV5-1 and TRBJ1-1; the D gene is possibly TRBD1 (5 bases). The germline V gene encodes CDR1 SGHRS and CDR2 YFSETQ. This CDR3 region has 14 residues. V was cut by 2 bases and J by 1 base, with 9 bases left in between.

This clone was picked up a small number of times. This chain joins TRBV9 and TRBJ2-1; D remains ambiguous. The CDR3 extends over 10 amino acids. Germline V lookup: CDR1 SGDLS, CDR2 YYNGEE. The V gene lost 3 bases and the J gene lost 5 bases, with 0 bases spanning the gap. The CDR3 DNA sequence: TGTGCCAGCAGCGACAATGAGCAGTTCTTC. Protein sequence: CASSDNEQFF.

This clone was seen just once. J is TRBJ2-5 and V is TRBV4-1; TRBD1 aligns across 8 bases. This CDR3 is built from 15 residues. CDR1 is MGHRA and CDR2 is YSYEKL in the germline V gene. Germline trimming cut 2 bases from V and 2 bases from J; bases unmatched to any gene: 4. The DNA for the CDR3 is TGCGCCAGCAGCCAACCGGACAGGGAGCAAGAGACCCAGTACTTC. This gives the protein CASSQPDREQETQYF.

The chain is built from TRBV11-1 and TRBJ2-1; D is unclear. The V end was cut by 10 bases, the J end by 5 bases, with 9 bases between. CDR3 length equals 11 residues. CDR1 is SGHAT and CDR2 is FQDESV in the germline V gene (reference sequence). CDR3 sequence: CATNVNNEQFF. DNA for the CDR3: TGTGCCACCAACGTAAACAATGAGCAGTTCTTC.

The rearrangement links TRBV11-3 to TRBJ2-5; 7 nucleotides line up with TRBD1. The CDR3 sequence is 13 residues long. J lost 1 base, V lost 5 bases, and 1 base had no gene match. Germline CDR1 and CDR2: SGHNT and YENEEA. The CDR3: CASSRGPQETQYF. CDR3 nucleotide sequence: TGTGCCAGCAGCAGGGGGCCCCAAGAGACCCAGTACTTC.

The genes are TRBV27 and TRBJ1-1; no definite D call. V lost 3 bases, J lost 6 bases, and 11 bases lay in between. Per the germline V gene, CDR1 is MNHEY and CDR2 is SMNVEV (reference sequence). CDR3 length: 13 residues. CDR3 sequence (DNA): TGTGCCAGCAGTTTCGGCGGCACCGCTGAAGCTTTCTTT. Its translation: CASSFGGTAEAFF.

V usage is TRBV29-1 and J usage is TRBJ1-1; 7 bases fit TRBD1. Trimming took 3 bases from V and 5 from J; bases not matched to a gene: 9. Germline-derived CDR1 and CDR2 are SQVTM and ANQGSEA. The CDR3 totals 14 residues. CDR3 loop: CSVDQGGQATEAFF. In DNA form, the CDR3 reads TGCAGCGTTGATCAGGGGGGGCAGGCGACTGAAGCTTTCTTT.

The rearrangement uses TRBV27 and TRBJ2-7, with D possibly being TRBD1 (5 bases). V lost 2 bases to trimming and J lost 4 bases, with 15 bases between them. Per germline, CDR1 MNHEY and CDR2 SMNVEV (reference sequence). This CDR3 region has 15 residues. CDR3: CASSLGPGQQYEQYF. For the CDR3, the DNA is TGTGCCAGCAGTTTAGGACCAGGGCAACAATACGAGCAGTACTTC.

This rearrangement joins TRBV28 to TRBJ1-2; 10 positions agree with TRBD1. In germline, CDR1 is MDHEN, CDR2 SYDVKM. CDR3 length: 18 amino acids. V gave up 3 bases and J gave up 3 bases; unmatched junction bases: 13. The chain's CDR3 is CASSLPWTGGKNDYGYTF. The CDR3 DNA sequence: TGTGCCAGCAGTTTGCCGTGGACAGGGGGGAAGAACGACTATGGCTACACCTTC.

This chain uses TRBV28 with TRBJ1-2, with TRBD1 matching over 7 bases. This CDR3 has 12 amino acids. V lost 5 bases to trimming and J lost 14 bases; unmatched junction nucleotides: 11. Germline V lookup: CDR1 MDHEN, CDR2 SYDVKM. The chain's CDR3 is CASSPLDRSSTF. The DNA for the CDR3 is TGTGCCAGCAGTCCGTTGGACAGGAGTAGTACCTTC.

The J gene is TRBJ2-5, the V gene TRBV29-1, with 7 bases matching TRBD2. CDR1 is SQVTM and CDR2 is ANQGSEA in the germline V gene. This CDR3 spans 11 amino acids. J lost 5 bases, V lost 7 bases, and 4 bases had no gene match. This CDR3 reads CSAERDETQYF. The CDR3 coding sequence is TGCAGCGCCGAGCGGGACGAGACCCAGTACTTC.